What follows describes a single T cell receptor beta chain. Its antigen has not been determined. TCR beta CDR3 regions were amplified by multiplex PCR using the immunoSEQ assay from an average of roughly 1,300 ng genomic DNA per sample. The assay corrected primer bias using a complete synthetic TCR repertoire to establish an amplification baseline. The amplicons were sequenced using the Illumina platform. The original pipeline was this. Sequence errors were corrected by clustering with frequency ratios and a modified nearest-neighbor algorithm, and the sequences were then analyzed in the immunoSEQ Analyzer using IMGT gene definitions. At each rarefaction depth, TCR richness and evenness were averaged over 20 rarefaction repeats, and samples with fewer sequences than the depth were excluded. Wilcoxon rank sum tests with FDR correction were used to compare V, D and J gene relative abundances between the groups. An intraclass correlation of around 96% for TCR richness and an average of around 80% across 65 or so gene segments were obtained from the blinded duplicates. In its TCRdb copy, this immuneACCESS table keeps in-frame sequences only and misses some clones. Where compared with another copy, unresolved V genes explain less than half of these, and the others have no known cause. V, J and clone size are those of that table, while D and trimming were read from the DNA. The table for this sample records around 39,000 clones. Less than 7% of the sample comes from the top ten.

This sample was taken from a study of T cells in women clearing cervical HPV infection (dated by TCRdb to between 2018 and 2020). Context from the whole study: Cases were approximately 25 women with histologically confirmed HPV16-related CIN3 or worse, including a couple of invasive cancers. Cases were matched to controls by age within five years and by the year the sample was collected. Since only a few of the women had HLA typing available, the possibility that HLA type was acting as a confounder could not be ruled out. Among cases, blood sampling came a median of roughly 150 days after lesion detection, with an interquartile range of about 80 to 230 days. An exploratory proof-of-principle case-control study, nested within the Guanacaste HPV Natural History Study in Costa Rica, was conducted to compare TCR repertoires across cervical HPV16 outcomes. Controls were around 25 women whose single incident HPV16 infection cleared within 12 months without precancer or cancer developing. Case blood was taken at the visit when the lesion was first identified, whereas control blood was taken when infection was no longer detected. Cases had a median age of around 32 years and controls had a median age of approximately 38, with no significant differences in baseline characteristics. In the parent cohort, 10,000 to 11,000 women aged 18 or older were enrolled in Guanacaste, Costa Rica, during about 1993 to 1994 and then followed for around seven years. Quality controls consisted of five blinded duplicates per group, for a total of approximately 60 samples made up of approximately 50 participants and some 10 replicates. The paper's findings and limits, for the study overall: By combining richness with V gene abundances, random forest classifiers separated cases from controls with an estimated AUC of roughly 0.8. Because the number of T cells in each sample was unknown, differences in richness could reflect differing T-cell content rather than repertoire biology. TCR repertoire richness was significantly higher in CIN3+ cases than in controls across sequencing depths, while evenness did not differ. Whether associations preceded infection or resulted from infection could not be shown with the cross-sectional design, and effector/memory subsets and HPV-specific T cells were not isolated.

Every participant had a single incident cervical HPV16 infection, and women with prevalent HPV16 infections were excluded. Cervical HPV DNA was detected with MY09/MY11 PCR, and genotyping was done by dot-blot hybridization. Fifteen mL of heparinized blood were centrifuged, and the buffy coat was aliquoted, frozen at -30°C, then stored at -80°C. QIAGEN kits were used to extract genomic DNA from buffy coat specimens. Sequencing was carried out using blood buffy coat. This TCR was recovered from a woman between 18 and 70 years old with a cervical HPV16 infection that either progressed to CIN3+ or cleared (not recorded which).

The covered CDR3 bases are TGTGCCAGCAGGGGACAAAACTATGGT. Its coded protein is CASRGQNYG. The full CDR3 protein is CASRGQNYGQYF. The sequence is built from TRBV6-2 or TRBV6-3 and TRBJ2-4, and TRBD1 may be the D gene, going by 6 matching bases. The read is 3 residues too short to cover the CDR3 end, so that end is filled in from the germline J gene. The CDR3 contains 12 residues, cysteine and phenylalanine counted. The DNA covers only part of the CDR3, 27 bases in frame from base 1. Looking up the germline V gene yields CDR1 MNHEY and CDR2 SVGEGT.